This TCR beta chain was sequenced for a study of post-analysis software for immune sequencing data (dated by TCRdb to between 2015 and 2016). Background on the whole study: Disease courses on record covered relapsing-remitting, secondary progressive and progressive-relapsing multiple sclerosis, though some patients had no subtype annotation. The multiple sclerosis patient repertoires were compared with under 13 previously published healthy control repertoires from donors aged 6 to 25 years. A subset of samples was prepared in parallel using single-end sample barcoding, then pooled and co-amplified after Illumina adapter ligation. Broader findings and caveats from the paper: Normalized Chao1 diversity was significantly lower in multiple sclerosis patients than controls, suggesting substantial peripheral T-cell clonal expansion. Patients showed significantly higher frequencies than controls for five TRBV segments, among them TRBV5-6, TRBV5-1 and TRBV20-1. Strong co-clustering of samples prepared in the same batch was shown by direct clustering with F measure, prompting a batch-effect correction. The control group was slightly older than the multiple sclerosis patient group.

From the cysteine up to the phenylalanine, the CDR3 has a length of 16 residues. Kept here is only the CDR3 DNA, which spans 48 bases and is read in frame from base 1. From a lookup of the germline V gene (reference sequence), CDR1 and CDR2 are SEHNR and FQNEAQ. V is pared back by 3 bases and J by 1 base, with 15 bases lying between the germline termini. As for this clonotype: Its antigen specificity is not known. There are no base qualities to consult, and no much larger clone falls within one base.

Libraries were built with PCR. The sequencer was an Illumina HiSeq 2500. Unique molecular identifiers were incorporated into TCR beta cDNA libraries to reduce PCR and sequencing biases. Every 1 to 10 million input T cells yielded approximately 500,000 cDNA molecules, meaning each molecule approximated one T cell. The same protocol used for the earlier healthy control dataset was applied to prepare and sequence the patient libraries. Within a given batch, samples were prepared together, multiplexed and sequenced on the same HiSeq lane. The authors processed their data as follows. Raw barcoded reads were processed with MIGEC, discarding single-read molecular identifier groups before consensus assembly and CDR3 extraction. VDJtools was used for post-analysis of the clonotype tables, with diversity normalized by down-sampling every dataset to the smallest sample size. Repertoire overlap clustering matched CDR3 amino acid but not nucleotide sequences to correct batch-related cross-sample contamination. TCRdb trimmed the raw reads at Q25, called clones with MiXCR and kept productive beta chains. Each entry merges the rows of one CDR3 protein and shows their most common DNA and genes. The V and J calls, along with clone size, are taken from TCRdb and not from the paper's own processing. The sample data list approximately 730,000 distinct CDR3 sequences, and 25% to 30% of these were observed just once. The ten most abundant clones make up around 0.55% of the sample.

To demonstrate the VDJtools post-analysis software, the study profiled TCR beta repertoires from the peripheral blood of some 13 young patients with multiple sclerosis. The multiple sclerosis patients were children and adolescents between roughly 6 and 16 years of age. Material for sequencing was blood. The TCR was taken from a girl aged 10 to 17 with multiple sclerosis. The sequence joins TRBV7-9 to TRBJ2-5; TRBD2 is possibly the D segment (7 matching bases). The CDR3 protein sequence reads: CASSFLGGVLQETQYF. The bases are TGTGCCAGCAGCTTTTTAGGGGGGGTACTCCAAGAGACCCAGTACTTC. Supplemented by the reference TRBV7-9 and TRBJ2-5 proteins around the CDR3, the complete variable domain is DTGVSQNPRHKITKRGQNVTFRCDPISEHNRLYWYRQTLGQGPEFLTYFQNEAQLEKSRLLSDRFSAERPKGSFSTLEIQRTEQGDSAMYLCASSFLGGVLQETQYFGPGTRLLVL.